This TCR beta chain was profiled in a study of T cell clonotyping in hematopoietic cell transplantation. Points on this clone: Compared with germline, one end of the junction differs, possibly owing to a read error.

Here immunoSEQ multiplex PCR was the method, and the copy in TCRdb shows in-frame clones only, minus some. The table shows about 41,000 clones, with 95% occurring only once. This CDR3 region has 15 residues. Germline V gene data show CDR1 as SSHAT and CDR2 as FNYEAQ (reference sequence). Sequenced input: peripheral blood mononuclear cells. The chain joins TRBV7-7 to TRBJ2-7; no definite D call. This receptor was identified in a man aged 30-40 years in good health. Some clones in this sample may be carry-over from other donors' samples. The CDR3 sequence: CASSLELDDSYEQYF. CDR3 coding DNA: TGTGCTAGCAGCCTCGAACTGGACGACTCCTACGAGCAGTACTTC.